This entry lists 14 T cell receptor beta chains sequenced from one sample in a study of CD8 T cells in ankylosing spondylitis. TCRdb reprocessed the 5' RACE reads via MiXCR and lists one record per CDR3 protein. The sample has 150,000 or so distinct CDR3 sequences; about 32% are singletons. The sequenced material came from synovial fluid, either unsorted or a sorted T cell fraction (not recorded which). Receptor source: a male donor with ankylosing spondylitis.

This clonotype has only a few counts. The chain employs TRBV18 and TRBJ1-1; D is ambiguous. The CDR3 is 15 amino acids. Trimming took 0 bases from V and 0 from J, leaving 8 bases between them. CDR1 and CDR2 (germline): KGHSH, LQKENI. As DNA, the CDR3 is TGTGCCAGCTCACCACCGGCCAGGCTGAACACTGAAGCTTTCTTT. It translates to CASSPPARLNTEAFF.

This rearrangement joins TRBV20-1 to TRBJ1-6, with 7 positions matching TRBD1. Per the germline V gene, CDR1 is DFQATT and CDR2 is SNEGSKA (reference sequence). V dropped 6 bases and J dropped 9; count of bases not matched to a gene: 17. The CDR3 spans 16 residues. The CDR3 nucleotides read TGCAGTGCAGGGGATGACGGGACAGCCTCAGGTTCACCCCTCCACTTT. Its translation: CSAGDDGTASGSPLHF.

The chain recombines TRBV20-1 with TRBJ2-3, with a weak D call TRBD2 (5 bases). The CDR3 contains 16 residues. Germline V gene sequence: CDR1 DFQATT, CDR2 SNEGSKA (reference sequence). V lost 2 bases and J 0 bases, leaving 15 bases between the germline ends. CDR3 in amino acids: CSARLRGRTSTDTQYF. The CDR3 DNA follows: TGCAGTGCTAGACTCCGTGGGCGGACTAGCACAGATACGCAGTATTTT.

This clonotype was recorded a few times. The rearrangement links TRBV4-1 to TRBJ1-2; D is uncertain. The germline V and J ends were trimmed by 0 bases and 1 base, with 12 bases remaining between them. This CDR3 comprises 16 residues. Germline V gene sequence: CDR1 MGHRA, CDR2 YSYEKL. The CDR3 loop reads CASSQDLGGFNYGYTF. For the CDR3, the DNA is TGCGCCAGCAGCCAAGACTTGGGTGGTTTTAACTATGGCTACACCTTC.

This clonotype was observed a few times. The chain combines TRBV6-5 with TRBJ1-3; 7 bases align to TRBD1. Germline CDR1 is MNHEY and CDR2 is SVGAGI. This CDR3 is built from 16 residues. After removal of 0 bases from V and 0 bases from J, the junction contained 2 bases not matched to a gene. DNA of the CDR3: TGTGCCAGCAGTTACTCGACAGGGCGCTCTGGAAACACCATATATTTT. Amino acids: CASSYSTGRSGNTIYF.

J is TRBJ2-3 and V is TRBV20-1, with TRBD2 as a possible D gene (6 bases). The CDR3 consists of 15 residues. Germline lookup yields CDR1 DFQATT and CDR2 SNEGSKA (reference sequence). The germline V and J ends were trimmed by 6 bases and 2 bases, with 18 bases remaining between them. The CDR3 DNA follows: TGCAGTGCCACCGGGGTTGCGGGGAACACAGATACGCAGTATTTT. Amino acid sequence: CSATGVAGNTDTQYF.

The chain joins TRBV7-6 to TRBJ2-7, with unresolved D. CDR3 size: 15 residues. CDR1 is SGHVS, CDR2 FNYEAQ, per germline. Deletions cut 1 base from V and 3 bases from J, with 13 bases between. In DNA, the CDR3 is TGTGCCAGCAGCTTAGGGCCCCAACCCGGCTACGAGCAGTACTTC. As protein: CASSLGPQPGYEQYF.

This clonotype was recorded at least ten times. CDR3 region: CASSPPSGSMIEQFF. The CDR3 nucleotides are TGTGCCAGCAGCCCACCTAGCGGGAGCATGATTGAGCAGTTCTTC. The V call is TRBV28, the J call TRBJ2-1; TRBD2 aligns across 10 bases. CDR1 and CDR2 (germline): MDHEN, SYDVKM. The junction had 11 bases not matched to a gene; V was cut back by 6 bases and J by 9 bases. This CDR3 region has 15 residues.

This clonotype was seen ten or more times. This chain uses TRBV27 with TRBJ2-7, with 11 bases aligning to TRBD2. Germline values: CDR1 MNHEY, CDR2 SMNVEV (reference sequence). The length of the CDR3 is 17 residues. Trimming took 5 bases from V and 6 from J; bases not matched to a gene: 15. The DNA for the CDR3 is TGTGCCAGCAGTCAGGGTAGCGGGAGGGCCTCTCCTGGCGAGCAGTACTTC. Translated, it gives CASSQGSGRASPGEQYF.

J is TRBJ2-6 and V is TRBV27; D not certain. Germline CDR1 is MNHEY and CDR2 is SMNVEV (reference sequence). This CDR3 region has 18 residues. Trimming cost V 1 base and J 2 bases, with 15 bases left between them. CDR3 DNA sequence: TGTGCCAGCAGTTTATATGGCTCAACATCTGCTGGGGCCAACGTCCTGACTTTC. It codes for CASSLYGSTSAGANVLTF. The whole variable domain, remainder taken from reference TRBV27 and TRBJ2-6, is EAQVTQNPRYLITVTGKKLTVTCSQNMNHEYMSWYRQDPGLGLRQIYYSMNVEVTDKGDVPEGYKVSRKEKRNFPLILESPSPNQTSLYFCASSLYGSTSAGANVLTFGAGSRLTVL.

V gene TRBV9 combines with J gene TRBJ2-3; perhaps TRBD1 as D (5 bases). Between the trimmed V and J ends, which lost 7 bases and 4 bases, there was a span of 13 bases. This CDR3 has 13 residues. From germline, CDR1 is SGDLS and CDR2 YYNGEE. CDR3 bases: TGTGCCAGCGGGGCGTCCTCAGCAGATACGCAGTATTTT. Translated, it gives CASGASSADTQYF.

J is TRBJ2-1 and V is TRBV12-3 or TRBV12-4, with 10 nucleotides matching TRBD2. The CDR3 contains 14 residues. V lost 6 bases and J lost 8; bases outside the gene matches: 7. For the CDR3, the DNA is TGTGCCAGCAGGAAAAGCGGGAGGGTCGATGAGCAGTTCTTC. This translates into CASRKSGRVDEQFF.

This clonotype was counted at least ten times. The V gene is TRBV7-9, the J gene TRBJ2-4, with 9 bases identical to TRBD2. Germline V lookup: CDR1 SEHNR, CDR2 FQNEAQ (reference sequence). J gave up 10 bases and V 1 base, and 8 bases lay outside the gene matches. The CDR3 is made up of 15 amino acids. In DNA form, the CDR3 reads TGTGCCAGCAGCTTAGGAACTAGCGGGTCGGGAATTCAGTACTTC. The encoded protein is CASSLGTSGSGIQYF.

V and J are TRBV7-9 and TRBJ2-7, with D possibly TRBD2 on 6 matching bases. CDR3 length equals 14 residues. Germline V gene sequence: CDR1 SEHNR, CDR2 FQNEAQ (reference sequence). V dropped 7 bases and J dropped 1 base, with 14 bases sitting between them. The CDR3 nucleotides read TGTGCCAGCACCCGGGGGTGGCAATCCTACGAGCAGTACTTC. Its protein is CASTRGWQSYEQYF. The complete variable domain, with remaining parts taken from reference TRBV7-9 and TRBJ2-7, reads DTGVSQNPRHKITKRGQNVTFRCDPISEHNRLYWYRQTLGQGPEFLTYFQNEAQLEKSRLLSDRFSAERPKGSFSTLEIQRTEQGDSAMYLCASTRGWQSYEQYFGPGTRLTVT.